A selection of T cell receptor beta chains follows, all from one sample in a study of T cell responses to AZD1222 COVID-19 vaccine. Method: immunoSEQ multiplex PCR; TCRdb's copy keeps in-frame clones and lacks some. The table has roughly 69,000 clones, roughly 80% seen once. The starting material was peripheral blood, obtained 28 days after the second AZD1222 dose. These receptors came from an adult who received the AZD1222 COVID-19 vaccine. Each CDR3 is given with its conserved first and last residue. D genes are given only for firm matches. The size of a clone is reported for some rows only, either as once, few or many, or as a class for expanded clones.

d_gene	v_gene	j_gene	abundance	CDR3aa	CDR3nt
NA	TRBV27	TRBJ1-2	NA	CASSMPGGYGYTF	TGTGCCAGCAGTATGCCTGGAGGCTATGGCTACACCTTC
TRBD2	TRBV27	TRBJ2-3	NA	CASSSAHDLGGGITDTQYF	TGTGCCAGCAGTTCTGCCCACGATTTAGGCGGGGGGATCACAGATACGCAGTATTTT
TRBD1	TRBV5-1	TRBJ1-1	NA	CASNAGTGGAGTEAFF	TGCGCCAGCAATGCCGGGACAGGGGGCGCAGGCACTGAAGCTTTCTTT
NA	TRBV6-2/TRBV6-3	TRBJ2-1	medium-sized	CASSSRDRNEQFF	TGTGCCAGCAGTTCCCGGGACCGCAATGAGCAGTTCTTC
NA	TRBV4-1	TRBJ2-7	NA	CASSLTTKGTYEQYF	TGCGCCAGCAGCCTTACAACCAAGGGAACCTACGAGCAGTACTTC
NA	TRBV14	TRBJ1-2	NA	CASSHFAGEGYTF	TGTGCCAGCAGCCATTTCGCAGGGGAAGGCTACACCTTC
NA	TRBV29-1	TRBJ2-1	few	CSVRDKSYNEQFF	TGCAGCGTTCGGGACAAATCCTACAATGAGCAGTTCTTC
NA	TRBV9	TRBJ1-5	NA	CASSRGSTYSNQPQHF	TGTGCCAGCAGCCGCGGAAGTACTTATAGCAATCAGCCCCAGCATTTT
NA	TRBV9	TRBJ2-2	NA	CASNNDLGTGELFF	TGTGCCAGCAATAACGACCTGGGCACCGGGGAGCTGTTTTTT
NA	TRBV19	TRBJ1-2	once	CASSIHRDYGYTF	TGTGCCAGTAGTATACATAGGGACTATGGCTACACCTTC
NA	TRBV6-5	TRBJ1-1	NA	CASMGNTEAFF	TGTGCCAGCATGGGAAACACTGAAGCTTTCTTT
NA	TRBV7-2	TRBJ1-5	NA	CASSLVPGYSNQPQHF	TGTGCCAGCAGCTTAGTCCCAGGCTATAGCAATCAGCCCCAGCATTTT
NA	TRBV6-5	TRBJ1-5	few	CATGTKQGLKPQHF	TGTGCCACCGGTACAAAACAGGGTCTGAAGCCCCAGCATTTT
NA	TRBV18	TRBJ1-5	NA	CASSPEGNQPQHF	TGTGCCAGCTCACCGGAAGGCAATCAGCCCCAGCATTTT
NA	TRBV12-3/TRBV12-4	TRBJ1-5	NA	CASRRRGDQPQHF	TGTGCCAGCAGGCGAAGGGGAGATCAGCCCCAGCATTTT
NA	TRBV2	TRBJ1-5	NA	CASRDGNQPQHF	TGTGCCAGCAGGGACGGAAATCAGCCCCAGCATTTT
NA	TRBV6-2/TRBV6-3	TRBJ2-7	NA	CASSFVREQYF	TGTGCCAGCAGTTTTGTCCGGGAGCAGTACTTC
NA	TRBV19	TRBJ2-2	NA	CASSSRQDPKNTGELFF	TGTGCCAGTAGTTCCCGACAGGATCCGAAGAACACCGGGGAGCTGTTTTTT
NA	TRBV11-2	TRBJ1-3	NA	CASSLDSVTGNTIYF	TGTGCCAGCAGCTTAGATTCCGTAACTGGAAACACCATATATTTT
TRBD1	TRBV7-9	TRBJ1-6	NA	CASSPRQGEDNSPLHF	TGTGCCAGCAGCCCCCGACAGGGGGAGGATAATTCACCCCTCCACTTT
NA	TRBV27	TRBJ2-2	NA	CASAGAGWAFTGELFF	TGTGCCAGCGCTGGGGCGGGGTGGGCATTCACCGGGGAGCTGTTTTTT
NA	TRBV5-1	TRBJ1-2	NA	CASSSGGEAPYGYTF	TGCGCCAGCAGCTCGGGGGGGGAGGCCCCGTATGGCTACACCTTC
TRBD1	TRBV4-3	TRBJ1-2	NA	CASSQDSIGTAIVVGYTF	TGCGCCAGCAGCCAAGACTCGATTGGGACAGCCATAGTAGTTGGCTACACCTTC
TRBD1	TRBV5-6	TRBJ1-2	NA	CASSLGQGPYGYTF	TGTGCCAGCAGCTTGGGACAGGGCCCCTATGGCTACACCTTC
TRBD1	TRBV7-2	TRBJ1-4	NA	CASSSRDRGFGEKLFF	TGTGCCAGCAGCTCCCGGGACAGGGGGTTTGGTGAAAAACTGTTTTTT
TRBD2	TRBV20-1	TRBJ2-1	NA	CSASLLGLARNEQFF	TGCAGTGCTAGTTTATTGGGACTAGCCCGAAATGAGCAGTTCTTC
NA	TRBV2	TRBJ1-2	NA	CASSGETGTNYGYTF	TGTGCCAGCAGTGGTGAAACAGGGACTAACTATGGCTACACCTTC
NA	TRBV9	TRBJ1-2	few	CASSVGRGTYGYTF	TGTGCCAGCAGCGTAGGGAGAGGAACCTATGGCTACACCTTC
NA	TRBV18	TRBJ1-3	NA	CASSPPALGNTIYF	TGTGCCAGCTCACCACCAGCTCTGGGAAACACCATATATTTT
NA	TRBV2	TRBJ1-2	NA	CASSVEGGYGYTF	TGTGCCAGCAGTGTGGAAGGGGGCTATGGCTACACCTTC
NA	TRBV6-5	TRBJ1-1	few	CASRRRGGMNTEAFF	TGTGCCAGCAGGAGGAGGGGGGGGATGAACACTGAAGCTTTCTTT
NA	TRBV10-2	TRBJ1-1	NA	CASKTGTDRAFF	TGCGCCAGCAAAACCGGGACCGATCGAGCTTTCTTT
NA	TRBV27	TRBJ1-2	NA	CASSIQGGGYGYTF	TGTGCCAGCAGTATACAGGGTGGAGGGTATGGCTACACCTTC
NA	TRBV30	TRBJ1-2	NA	CAWSWGAKEYGYTF	TGTGCCTGGAGTTGGGGGGCGAAGGAGTATGGCTACACCTTC
NA	TRBV10-1	TRBJ2-5	NA	CASSEGTRGTGETQYF	TGCGCCAGCAGTGAGGGGACAAGGGGAACGGGGGAGACCCAGTACTTC
NA	TRBV30	TRBJ2-7	NA	CAWSPTGMGKQYF	TGTGCCTGGAGTCCCACGGGAATGGGAAAGCAGTACTTC
NA	TRBV6-5	TRBJ1-1	NA	CASSYSGRNTEAFF	TGTGCCAGCAGTTACTCGGGGAGGAACACTGAAGCTTTCTTT
TRBD1	TRBV5-4	TRBJ1-2	once	CASSLQGNYGYTF	TGTGCCAGCAGCTTACAGGGGAACTATGGCTACACCTTC
NA	TRBV14	TRBJ2-7	NA	CASSPHAYYEQYF	TGTGCCAGCAGCCCCCATGCTTATTACGAGCAGTACTTC
TRBD1	TRBV19	TRBJ1-1	NA	CASSALTGVRTEAFF	TGTGCCAGTAGTGCCCTTACAGGGGTTCGCACTGAAGCTTTCTTT
TRBD1	TRBV5-1	TRBJ1-1	NA	CASSFDREGETEAFF	TGCGCCAGCAGCTTCGACAGGGAAGGAGAGACTGAAGCTTTCTTT
TRBD1	TRBV7-9	TRBJ1-1	NA	CASSLGDRVTEAFF	TGTGCCAGCAGCTTAGGGGACAGGGTCACTGAAGCTTTCTTT
NA	TRBV3-1/TRBV3-2	TRBJ2-2	NA	CASSHGTSGELFF	TGTGCCAGCAGCCACGGGACAAGCGGGGAGCTGTTTTTT
TRBD2	TRBV5-1	TRBJ2-5	NA	CASGRGGMSETQYF	TGCGCCAGCGGGCGGGGGGGTATGAGTGAGACCCAGTACTTC
NA	TRBV18	TRBJ2-7	NA	CASSARGKAYEQYF	TGTGCCAGCTCAGCCCGGGGTAAGGCCTACGAGCAGTACTTC
NA	TRBV6-6	TRBJ1-5	NA	CASVGGYSNQPQHF	TGTGCCAGCGTTGGGGGCTATAGCAATCAGCCCCAGCATTTT
TRBD1	TRBV20-1	TRBJ1-2	NA	CSASAGAGGSYGYTF	TGCAGTGCTAGTGCGGGGGCAGGGGGCTCCTATGGCTACACCTTC
TRBD2	TRBV11-2	TRBJ2-3	NA	CASSIGGALTDTQYF	TGTGCCAGCAGCATCGGGGGGGCTTTAACAGATACGCAGTATTTT
NA	TRBV2	TRBJ2-2	NA	CASSDSTAGELFF	TGTGCCAGCAGTGATAGCACGGCCGGGGAGCTGTTTTTT
NA	TRBV27	TRBJ1-5	NA	CASSLLGGSNQPQHF	TGTGCCAGCAGTTTACTCGGGGGGAGCAATCAGCCCCAGCATTTT
TRBD1	TRBV19	TRBJ1-2	few	CASSPATGQGAVNYGYTF	TGTGCCAGTAGCCCTGCCACGGGACAGGGGGCGGTTAACTATGGCTACACCTTC
TRBD1	TRBV7-9	TRBJ1-1	NA	CASSPPGQETIEAFF	TGTGCCAGCAGCCCGCCAGGACAGGAAACAATAGAAGCTTTCTTT
NA	TRBV5-1	TRBJ1-1	NA	CASSLAGSGNTEAFF	TGCGCCAGCAGCTTGGCGGGTTCAGGGAACACTGAAGCTTTCTTT
TRBD1	TRBV5-1	TRBJ2-2	once	CASSPNQGATGELFF	TGCGCCAGCAGCCCGAACCAGGGGGCGACCGGGGAGCTGTTTTTT